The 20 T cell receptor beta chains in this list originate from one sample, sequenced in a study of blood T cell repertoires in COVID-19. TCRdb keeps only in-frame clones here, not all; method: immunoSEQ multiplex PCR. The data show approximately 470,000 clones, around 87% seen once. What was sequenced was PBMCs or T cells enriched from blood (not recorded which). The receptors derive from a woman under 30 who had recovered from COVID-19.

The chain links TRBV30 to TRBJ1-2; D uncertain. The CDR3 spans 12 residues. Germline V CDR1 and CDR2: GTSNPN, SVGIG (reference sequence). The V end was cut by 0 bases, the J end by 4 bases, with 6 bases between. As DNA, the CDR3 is TGTGCCTGGAGTGTACAGTCCTATGGCTACACCTTC. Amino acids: CAWSVQSYGYTF.

The CDR3 sequence: CASAPSGISYNEQFF. Here the CDR3 DNA reads TGTGCCAGCGCTCCCTCAGGCATTTCCTACAATGAGCAGTTCTTC. This chain joins TRBV2 and TRBJ2-1; D uncertain. CDR1 SNHLY and CDR2 FYNNEI come from the germline V gene. This CDR3 has 15 residues. Trimming cost V 8 bases and J 1 base, with 15 bases left between them.

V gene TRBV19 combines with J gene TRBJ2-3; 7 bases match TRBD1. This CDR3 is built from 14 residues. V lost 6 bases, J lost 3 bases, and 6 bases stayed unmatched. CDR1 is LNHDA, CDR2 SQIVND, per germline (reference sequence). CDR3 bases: TGTGCCAGTAGCATAACGACAGGGACAGATACGCAGTATTTT. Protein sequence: CASSITTGTDTQYF.

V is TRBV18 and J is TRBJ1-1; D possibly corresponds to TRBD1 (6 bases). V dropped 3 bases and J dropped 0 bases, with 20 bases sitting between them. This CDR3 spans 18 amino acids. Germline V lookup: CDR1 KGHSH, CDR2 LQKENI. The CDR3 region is CASSPQDSSVALNTEAFF. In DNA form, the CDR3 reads TGTGCCAGCTCACCCCAGGACAGCTCGGTGGCGTTGAACACTGAAGCTTTCTTT.

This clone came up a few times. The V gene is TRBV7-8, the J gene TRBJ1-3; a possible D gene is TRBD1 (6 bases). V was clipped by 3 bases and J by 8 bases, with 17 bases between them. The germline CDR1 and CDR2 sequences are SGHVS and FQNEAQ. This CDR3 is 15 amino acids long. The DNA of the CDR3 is TGTGCCAGCAGCTTGGGACATTCCTTCGGGGACACCATATATTTT. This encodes CASSLGHSFGDTIYF.

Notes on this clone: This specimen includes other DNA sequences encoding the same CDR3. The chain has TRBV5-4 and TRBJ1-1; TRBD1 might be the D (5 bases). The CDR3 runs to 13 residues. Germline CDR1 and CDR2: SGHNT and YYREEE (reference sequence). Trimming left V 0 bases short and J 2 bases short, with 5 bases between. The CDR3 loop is CASSLGGNTEAFF. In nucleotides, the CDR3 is TGTGCCAGCAGCTTGGGGGGCAACACTGAAGCTTTCTTT.

CDR3 sequence reads: CASSLTENTEAFF. DNA of the CDR3: TGTGCCAGCAGTTTGACAGAGAACACTGAAGCTTTCTTT. V is TRBV2 and J is TRBJ1-1, with D maybe TRBD1 (5 bases). This CDR3 has 13 amino acids. Trimming took off 5 bases at V and 1 base at J, with 8 bases between the two ends. Per the germline V gene, CDR1 is SNHLY and CDR2 is FYNNEI.

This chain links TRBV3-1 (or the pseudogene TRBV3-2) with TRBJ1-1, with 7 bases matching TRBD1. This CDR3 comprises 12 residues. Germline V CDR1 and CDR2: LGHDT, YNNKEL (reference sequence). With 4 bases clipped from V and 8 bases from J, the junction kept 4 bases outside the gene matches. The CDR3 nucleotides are TGTGCCAGCAGCCTCCCGACAGGGGAAGCTTTCTTT. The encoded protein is CASSLPTGEAFF.

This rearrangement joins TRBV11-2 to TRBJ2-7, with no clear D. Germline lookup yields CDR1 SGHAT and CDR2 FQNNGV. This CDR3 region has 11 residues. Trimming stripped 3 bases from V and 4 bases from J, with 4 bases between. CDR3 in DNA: TGTGCCAGCAGCTTGAGGTACGAGCAGTACTTC. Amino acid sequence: CASSLRYEQYF. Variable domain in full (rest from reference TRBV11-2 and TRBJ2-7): EAGVAQSPRYKIIEKRQSVAFWCNPISGHATLYWYQQILGQGPKLLIQFQNNGVVDDSQLPKDRFSAERLKGVDSTLKIQPAKLEDSAVYLCASSLRYEQYFGPGTRLTVT.

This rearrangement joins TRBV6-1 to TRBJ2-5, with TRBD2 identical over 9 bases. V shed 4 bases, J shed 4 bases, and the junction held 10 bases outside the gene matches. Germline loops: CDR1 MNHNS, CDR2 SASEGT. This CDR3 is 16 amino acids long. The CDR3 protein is CASSVEGLAFRETQYF. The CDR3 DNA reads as TGTGCCAGCAGTGTTGAGGGACTAGCATTTCGAGAGACCCAGTACTTC.

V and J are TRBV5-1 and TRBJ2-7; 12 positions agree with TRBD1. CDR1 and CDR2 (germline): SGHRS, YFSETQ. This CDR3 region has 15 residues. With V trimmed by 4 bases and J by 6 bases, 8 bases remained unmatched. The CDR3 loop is CASSQIPGQGAEQYF. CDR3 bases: TGCGCCAGCAGCCAGATTCCGGGACAGGGGGCCGAGCAGTACTTC.

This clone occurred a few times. The CDR3 DNA reads as TGTGCCTGGAGAGGACACATCTACACCGGGGAGCTGTTTTTT. This translates into CAWRGHIYTGELFF. The rearrangement links TRBV30 to TRBJ2-2; possibly TRBD1 for D (5 bases). This CDR3 is 14 amino acids long. The germline V and J ends were trimmed by 3 bases and 3 bases, with 11 bases remaining between them. Per the germline V gene, CDR1 is GTSNPN and CDR2 is SVGIG (reference sequence).

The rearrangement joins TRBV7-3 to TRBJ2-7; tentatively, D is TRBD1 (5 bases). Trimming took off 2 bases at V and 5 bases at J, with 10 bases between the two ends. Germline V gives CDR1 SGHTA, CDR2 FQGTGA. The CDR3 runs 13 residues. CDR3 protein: CASSLRQGDEQYF. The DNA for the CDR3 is TGTGCCAGCAGCTTACGGCAGGGCGACGAGCAGTACTTC.

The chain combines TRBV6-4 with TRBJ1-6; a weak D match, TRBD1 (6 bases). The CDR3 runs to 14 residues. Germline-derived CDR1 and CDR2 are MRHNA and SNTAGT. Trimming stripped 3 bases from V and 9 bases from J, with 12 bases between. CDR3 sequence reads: CASSDEQGGSPLHF. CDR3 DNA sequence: TGTGCCAGCAGTGATGAACAGGGCGGTTCACCCCTCCACTTT.

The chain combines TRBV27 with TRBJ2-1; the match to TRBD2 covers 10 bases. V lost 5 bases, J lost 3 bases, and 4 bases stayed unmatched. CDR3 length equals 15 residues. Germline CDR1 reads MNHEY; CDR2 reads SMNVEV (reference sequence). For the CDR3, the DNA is TGTGCCAGCAGTGAGTCTAGCGGGGGCTACAATGAGCAGTTCTTC. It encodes CASSESSGGYNEQFF.

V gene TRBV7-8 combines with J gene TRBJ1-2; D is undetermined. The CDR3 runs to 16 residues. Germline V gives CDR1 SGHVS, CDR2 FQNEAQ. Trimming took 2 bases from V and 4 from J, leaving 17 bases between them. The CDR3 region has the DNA TGTGCCAGCAGCTTATCGAAGGTAGAGACGGGCTATGGCTACACCTTC. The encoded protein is CASSLSKVETGYGYTF.

CDR3 region: CASSFSGAGGNTEAFF. The CDR3, as DNA: TGTGCCAGCAGCTTCTCCGGTGCTGGAGGGAACACTGAAGCTTTCTTT. J is TRBJ1-1 and V is TRBV11-2, with D hard to call. CDR1 is SGHAT and CDR2 is FQNNGV in the germline V gene. CDR3 length equals 16 residues. With 3 bases removed from V and 1 base from J, the gap between germline ends came to 15 bases.

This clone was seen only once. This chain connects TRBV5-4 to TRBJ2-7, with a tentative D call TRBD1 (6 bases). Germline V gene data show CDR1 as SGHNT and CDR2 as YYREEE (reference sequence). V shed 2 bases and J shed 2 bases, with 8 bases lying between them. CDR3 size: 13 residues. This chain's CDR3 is CASSLGGPYEQYF. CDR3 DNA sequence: TGTGCCAGCAGCTTAGGGGGTCCCTACGAGCAGTACTTC.

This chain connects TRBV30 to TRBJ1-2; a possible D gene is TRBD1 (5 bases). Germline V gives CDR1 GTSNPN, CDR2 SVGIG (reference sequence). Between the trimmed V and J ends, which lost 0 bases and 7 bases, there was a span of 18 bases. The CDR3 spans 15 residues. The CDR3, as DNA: TGTGCCTGGAGTGTAGATCCAGGGTTTTCTTCTGGCTACACCTTC. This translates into CAWSVDPGFSSGYTF.

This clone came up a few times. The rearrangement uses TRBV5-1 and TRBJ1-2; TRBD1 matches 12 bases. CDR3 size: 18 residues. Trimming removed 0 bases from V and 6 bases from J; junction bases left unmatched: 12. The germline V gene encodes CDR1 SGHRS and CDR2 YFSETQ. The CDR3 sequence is CASSLAPPPGQGADGYTF. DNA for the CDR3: TGCGCCAGCAGCTTGGCCCCCCCTCCGGGACAGGGGGCAGATGGCTACACCTTC.